Detailed here is one TCR beta chain. Its cognate antigen has yet to be identified. No base quality information exists; no much larger clone differs at one position. The CDR3 goes from the cysteine to the phenylalanine over 14 residues. Of all the DNA, just the CDR3 is kept, 42 bases in frame from base 1. CDR1 and CDR2, looked up from the germline V gene (reference sequence), are SEHNR and FQNEAQ. The V end gives up 5 bases and the J end 2 bases, leaving 5 bases in the junction not matched to a gene. The data stem from a study of cytomegalovirus exposure and HLA in healthy donors (dated by TCRdb to about 2017). Turning to the overall study: An earlier analysis of 587 of the donors reported 276 Gb of sequence data and 90 million to 120 million unique TCR beta sequences obtained from approximately 180 million T cells. The later analysis used no new phenotypic data to find candidate immune exposures, relying instead on TCR beta sequences and their occurrence across donors. Four to six DR-DQ haplotypes were handled as single units for association and clustering, since linkage in the cohort was strong. An earlier analysis of around 580 of the donors used high-throughput TCR beta sequencing to judge whether each TCR beta V gene segment behaved as functional or pseudogenic. Along with the approximately 700-subject first cohort, a separate validation cohort of over 90 different subjects was used. The number of typed donors differed by locus: 629-630 for A, B, C, DRB1 and DQB1; 500 to 550 for DQA1; roughly 600 for DPA1; and about 470 for DPB1. A later genetic analysis used genome-wide SNP genotypes for about 55% of the 666 donors, treating that subset as a discovery cohort. Using immunosequencing, the study profiled T cell repertoires from 640 or so subjects and related those repertoires to cytomegalovirus serostatus. Among a few hundred genotyped donors of the cohort, an average of approximately 240,000 unique TCR beta nucleotide sequences were sequenced per donor, 15% to 20% of them non-productive. To predict cytomegalovirus infection status, the study brought together high-throughput TCR immunosequencing, statistical association of individual TCRs with disease status, and machine learning. The aim of the study was to test whether cataloging public T cell receptors could identify signatures of past pathogen exposure. Of the approximately 400 genotyped donors, 65% to 90% were placed in the genetic ancestry cluster associated with self-reported Caucasian donors. Both class I and class II loci were covered by HLA typing, at four-digit resolution. All discovery cohort repertoires had been generated on a single sequencing platform. To study patterns of TCR occurrence, a later analysis re-analyzed previously published TCR beta repertoires from 700 or so donors and added high-resolution HLA genotyping. Donor age, sex, ethnicity and CMV serostatus were compiled together with the repertoire data. Roughly 300 gigabases of sequencing data and tens of millions of unique TCR sequences made up an early release that covered several hundred HLA-typed donors. The paper's findings and limits, for the study overall: This cohort had only TCR beta chains sequenced, and the lack of alpha or paired-chain data limited which features could be detected. A total of fewer than 200 TCR beta chains were listed by the study as associated with cytomegalovirus. Linkage disequilibrium might explain the correlated functional status among segregating V segments, but an unknown experimental factor could not be ruled out. Because HLA typing was missing for some donors at each locus, association tests included only the typed subset. Assigning TCR associations to individual alleles was difficult when HLA alleles, especially DR and DQ, strongly co-occurred. An earlier analysis of 450 to 750 of the donors showed that most TCR beta V segments appeared in productive rearrangements either about 87% or about 30% of the time, which broadly matched IMGT annotations. Because the 87-base-pair reads could not distinguish some IMGT-functional V segments, including TRBV6-2 and TRBV6-3, those segments were excluded. Most TCR sequences were observed very rarely across donors, whereas some public TCRs were present in many individuals. A later genetic analysis reported fewer N-insertions in productive TCRs among donors in an Asian-associated ancestry cluster than the approximately 700-donor mean. An association between a missense DCLRE1C variant and V-gene and J-gene trimming of TCR beta chains was found in a later genetic analysis and replicated in an independent cohort. Cytomegalovirus status was reported to be diagnosed by the classifier with high specificity and sensitivity in both the original and validation cohorts. In a later analysis, HLA-associated TCR beta chains were found to be more clonally expanded and to have lower generation probabilities than equally common non-associated chains. It was suggested by the authors that the approach could potentially be generalized to other disease states and immunological phenotypes. In a later analysis, several top co-occurrence clusters were reported to appear linked to parvovirus B19, influenza, CMV and Epstein-Barr virus. Specific HLA alleles were associated with 16,951 TCR beta sequences at a false discovery rate of 0.05 in a later analysis. The presence/absence analyses assumed that sequencing depth was roughly uniform across donors, and that assumption may not be true. Three of the identified cytomegalovirus-associated TCR beta chains were confirmed in vitro to be specific for cytomegalovirus antigens. A group of highly shared sequence variants was considered likely to be a technical artifact of the sequencing pipeline. A further reported finding was that TCR beta sequences accurately predicted the HLA-A and HLA-B alleles for most subjects in the first cohort. Immune exposure information for the cohort was limited to CMV serostatus. According to a later analysis, TCR association rates differed among HLA loci, with DRB1 alleles showing the most associated TCRs and HLA-C alleles showing the fewest. According to a later analysis, most CMV-associated TCR beta chains appeared to be HLA-restricted, and the HLA associations seemed to be driven largely by CMV exposure. Because counts were too low, 15 or so rarely observed V segments, including chromosome 9 orphons, were excluded from the earlier analysis of some 540 of the donors.

Receptors were amplified or captured by the immunoSEQ multiplex PCR assay. A mixture of 60 forward primers for TCR Vbeta segments and 13 reverse primers for TCR Jbeta segments was used in the multiplex PCR. The CDR3 region of rearranged TCR beta genes was amplified from genomic DNA by a multiplex PCR assay. Amplified TCR beta libraries were sequenced as 87-base-pair reads on the Illumina HiSeq System. The original methods were these. A later analysis tallied roughly 80 million unique TCR beta chains across the roughly 610 repertoires, and approximately 11 million of those chains were shared by two or more donors. To remove PCR and sequencing errors, raw reads were error-corrected and collapsed into unique sequences using a nearest-neighbor algorithm that merged closely related sequences. V, D and J gene segments were assigned by aligning CDR3 sequences to IMGT reference sequences. For a sequence to be retained, a match of at least six nucleotides was required to both a V gene segment and a J gene segment. A rearrangement counted as productive if the CDR3 had no stop codons and remained in frame with V and J, and every other rearrangement counted as non-productive. CDR3 was defined according to IMGT convention as the region running from the second conserved V-encoded cysteine to the conserved J-encoded phenylalanine. Sequences without an unambiguous match to a single V gene segment were excluded from the earlier analysis of several hundred of the donors. An earlier analysis of a few hundred of the donors classified V segments as functional when productive rearrangements were above 56.7% and as segregating when the standard deviation between donors was above 5%. A statistical classification framework was built to diagnose cytomegalovirus status from the catalog of TCR beta chain sequences. In a later analysis, V and J genes were assigned by comparing TCR nucleotide sequences against IMGT/GENE-DB human TR gene sequences. In a later analysis, CDR3 sequences and most-parsimonious VDJ recombination scenarios were assigned using the TCRdist pipeline. In a later analysis, every TCR beta chain was defined by the combination of its CDR3 amino acid sequence and its V-gene family, and reads without a unique V-gene family were dropped. A later analysis removed 600 or so highly shared, low-generation-probability nucleotide sequences to deal with suspected cross-contamination and a sequencing artifact. In a later analysis, a clonal expansion index for each public chain was calculated from normalized within-repertoire ranks of inferred template counts. In a later analysis, generation probabilities were computed using a VDJ recombination model fitted to out-of-frame rearrangements, and the results were checked against IGoR. Hypergeometric tests were used in a later analysis to score TCR-TCR, TCR-HLA and TCR-CMV co-occurrence, with a repertoire-size bias correction applied to the TCR pairs. A later analysis estimated false discovery rates by permuting HLA or CMV assignments 20 times. In a later analysis, co-occurring TCRs were grouped with DBSCAN, and TCRdist sequence similarity was added when clustering was performed within HLA-allele-positive subsets. Repertoires with fewer than 30,000 or more than 120,000 public chains were left out of co-occurrence clustering, as were five repertoires with anomalous nucleotide sharing. The source is immuneACCESS, and TCRdb retained only in-frame sequences with V and J called. Part of the clones is not carried over; for the studies checked, unresolved V genes explain less than half of this, and the remainder is unexplained. V, J and clone size are taken as reported in that table, and D and trimming were inferred from the DNA itself. A total of about 100,000 clones appear in this sample, roughly three quarters of them only once. The ten biggest clones cover around 0.76% of the sample.

The cohort consisted of 600 to 750 healthy bone marrow donors. Cohort members were all nominally healthy when sampled, although unrecorded immune exposures were likely present. The donor tested CMV seronegative and was one of the 352 seronegative cohort members. A peripheral blood sample was provided by each donor, and peripheral blood mononuclear cells were used for TCR beta sequencing. Genomic DNA was extracted from the blood cell samples with the Qiagen DNeasy Blood Extraction Kit. The sequence derives from a woman aged 55-70 years in good health and CMV-seronegative. The V and J segments used are TRBV7-9 and TRBJ1-2; 7 central nucleotides agree with TRBD1. Sequencing was carried out using PBMCs. CDR3 loop: CASSRGTANYGYTF. The nucleotide sequence reads TGTGCCAGCAGCCGAGGGACAGCCAACTATGGCTACACCTTC.